Listed below are T cell receptor beta chains from one sample, sequenced in a study of cytomegalovirus exposure and HLA in healthy donors. Repertoires were generated with immunoSEQ multiplex PCR, while TCRdb's copy carries only in-frame clones and drops some. The sample lists around 200,000 clones, about 84% occurring once. Sequencing was done on a sample of PBMCs. The receptors shown here come from a middle-aged man in good health and CMV-seronegative. Both conserved end residues are part of each CDR3. Each record gives: CDR3 length, J gene, D gene, V gene, clone size, CDR3 DNA, CDR3 protein. A D gene is named only where the DNA matches it firmly. Only part of the rows carry a size: once, few, many, or a class if the clone is expanded.

cdr3_length: 13; j_call: TRBJ2-7; d_call: NA; v_call: TRBV6-6; clone_size: NA; cdr3_nt: TGTGCCAGCAGTTTGGACAGCCAATACGAGCAGTACTTC; cdr3_aa: CASSLDSQYEQYF
cdr3_length: 14; j_call: TRBJ2-7; d_call: TRBD1; v_call: TRBV7-9; clone_size: NA; cdr3_nt: TGTGCCAGCAGCGGGGACAGGGCCTCCTACGAGCAGTACTTC; cdr3_aa: CASSGDRASYEQYF
cdr3_length: 16; j_call: TRBJ1-3; d_call: NA; v_call: TRBV19; clone_size: NA; cdr3_nt: TGTGCCAGTAGTATTTTCAGCAGGGCTGCTGGAAACACCATATATTTT; cdr3_aa: CASSIFSRAAGNTIYF
cdr3_length: 15; j_call: TRBJ2-2; d_call: TRBD2; v_call: TRBV5-1; clone_size: NA; cdr3_nt: TGCGCCAGCAGCCCCAGCGGGGAGAACACCGGGGAGCTGTTTTTT; cdr3_aa: CASSPSGENTGELFF
cdr3_length: 11; j_call: TRBJ2-7; d_call: NA; v_call: TRBV5-6; clone_size: NA; cdr3_nt: TGTGCCAGCAGCAACGGCCCCGAGGAGTACTTC; cdr3_aa: CASSNGPEEYF
cdr3_length: 11; j_call: TRBJ1-1; d_call: NA; v_call: TRBV7-8; clone_size: NA; cdr3_nt: TGTGCCAGCAGCTTAGGGAGCGGAGCTTTCTTT; cdr3_aa: CASSLGSGAFF
cdr3_length: 14; j_call: TRBJ1-5; d_call: NA; v_call: TRBV27; clone_size: NA; cdr3_nt: TGTGCCAGCAGTTTGGGATTGGGAGATCAGCCCCAGCATTTT; cdr3_aa: CASSLGLGDQPQHF
cdr3_length: 15; j_call: TRBJ2-7; d_call: NA; v_call: TRBV6-6; clone_size: NA; cdr3_nt: TGTGCCAGCAGTCACGGGATCAAGACCTCCTACGAGCAGTACTTC; cdr3_aa: CASSHGIKTSYEQYF
cdr3_length: 13; j_call: TRBJ2-1; d_call: NA; v_call: TRBV30; clone_size: NA; cdr3_nt: TGTGCCTGGTCTCGGAGCTCCTACAATGAGCAGTTCTTC; cdr3_aa: CAWSRSSYNEQFF
cdr3_length: 13; j_call: TRBJ2-4; d_call: NA; v_call: TRBV29-1; clone_size: NA; cdr3_nt: TGCAGCGTGGAAGGATACTCAAGTAACATTCAGTACTTC; cdr3_aa: CSVEGYSSNIQYF
cdr3_length: 13; j_call: TRBJ2-7; d_call: NA; v_call: TRBV19; clone_size: NA; cdr3_nt: TGTGCCAGTAGCGTTGGGGCCACCGGCGAGCAGTACTTC; cdr3_aa: CASSVGATGEQYF
cdr3_length: 15; j_call: TRBJ2-3; d_call: NA; v_call: TRBV4-3; clone_size: NA; cdr3_nt: TGCGCCAGCAGCCAAGAAAGTTCAGGGGCAGATACGCAGTATTTT; cdr3_aa: CASSQESSGADTQYF
cdr3_length: 14; j_call: TRBJ1-5; d_call: TRBD1; v_call: TRBV10-3; clone_size: NA; cdr3_nt: TGTGCCATCAGTGGGACAGGGGACAATCAGCCCCAGCATTTT; cdr3_aa: CAISGTGDNQPQHF
cdr3_length: 12; j_call: TRBJ1-4; d_call: NA; v_call: TRBV7-9; clone_size: NA; cdr3_nt: TGTTCCAGCAGCTTAGCGGAGGAAAAACTGTTTTTT; cdr3_aa: CSSSLAEEKLFF
cdr3_length: 13; j_call: TRBJ1-1; d_call: NA; v_call: TRBV29-1; clone_size: NA; cdr3_nt: TGCAGCGTTGTAAGAGGCAGGGGCACTGAAGCTTTCTTT; cdr3_aa: CSVVRGRGTEAFF
cdr3_length: 14; j_call: TRBJ2-7; d_call: NA; v_call: TRBV11-3; clone_size: NA; cdr3_nt: TGTGCCAGCAGCTTAGGGTCAGGGAACTACGAGCAGTACTTC; cdr3_aa: CASSLGSGNYEQYF
cdr3_length: 15; j_call: TRBJ1-5; d_call: TRBD1; v_call: TRBV19; clone_size: NA; cdr3_nt: TGTGCCAGTAGTATACCGCAGGGGGTAGGCCAGCCCCAGCATTTT; cdr3_aa: CASSIPQGVGQPQHF
cdr3_length: 12; j_call: TRBJ1-5; d_call: TRBD1; v_call: TRBV10-3; clone_size: NA; cdr3_nt: TGTGCCACCCGACAGGGGAATCAGCCCCAGCATTTT; cdr3_aa: CATRQGNQPQHF
cdr3_length: 14; j_call: TRBJ1-4; d_call: NA; v_call: TRBV14; clone_size: NA; cdr3_nt: TGTGCCAGCAGCCGGGGGCTCTCTAATGAAAAACTGTTTTTT; cdr3_aa: CASSRGLSNEKLFF
cdr3_length: 15; j_call: TRBJ1-1; d_call: TRBD1; v_call: TRBV4-3; clone_size: once; cdr3_nt: TGCGCCAGCAGCCAAGGACAGGGAGCGGACACTGAAGCTTTCTTT; cdr3_aa: CASSQGQGADTEAFF
cdr3_length: 13; j_call: TRBJ1-5; d_call: NA; v_call: TRBV6-4; clone_size: NA; cdr3_nt: TGTGCCAGCAGTTTTGACCCCTCGGGGCCCCAGCATTTT; cdr3_aa: CASSFDPSGPQHF
cdr3_length: 14; j_call: TRBJ1-6; d_call: NA; v_call: TRBV4-2; clone_size: few; cdr3_nt: TGTGCCAGCAGCCAAGACAGGATCCGTTCACCCCTCCACTTT; cdr3_aa: CASSQDRIRSPLHF
cdr3_length: 15; j_call: TRBJ1-4; d_call: NA; v_call: TRBV2; clone_size: NA; cdr3_nt: TGTGCCAGCAGTCTCGCAGGGGCAATAACGGAAAAACTGTTTTTT; cdr3_aa: CASSLAGAITEKLFF